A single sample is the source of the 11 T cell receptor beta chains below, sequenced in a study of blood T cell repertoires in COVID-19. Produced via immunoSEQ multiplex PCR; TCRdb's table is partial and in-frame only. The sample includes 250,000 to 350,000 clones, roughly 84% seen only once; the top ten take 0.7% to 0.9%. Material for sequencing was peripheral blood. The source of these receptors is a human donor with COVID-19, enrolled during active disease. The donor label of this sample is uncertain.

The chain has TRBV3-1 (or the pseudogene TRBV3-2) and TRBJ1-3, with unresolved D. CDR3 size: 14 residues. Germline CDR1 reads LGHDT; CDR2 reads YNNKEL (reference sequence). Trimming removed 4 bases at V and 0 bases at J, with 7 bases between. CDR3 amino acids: CASSPRDSGNTIYF. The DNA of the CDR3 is TGTGCCAGCAGCCCCCGGGACTCTGGAAACACCATATATTTT.

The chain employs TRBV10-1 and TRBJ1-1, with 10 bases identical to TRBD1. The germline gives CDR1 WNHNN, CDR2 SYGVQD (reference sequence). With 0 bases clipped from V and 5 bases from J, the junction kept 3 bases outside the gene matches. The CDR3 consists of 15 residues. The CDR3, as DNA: TGCGCCAGCAGTGAGTCCGGGACAGGGGTTACTGAAGCTTTCTTT. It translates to CASSESGTGVTEAFF.

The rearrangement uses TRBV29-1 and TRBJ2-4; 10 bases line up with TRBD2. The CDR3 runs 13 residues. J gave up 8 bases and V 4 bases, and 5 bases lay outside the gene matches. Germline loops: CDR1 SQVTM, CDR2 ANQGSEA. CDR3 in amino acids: CSVGASGRDIQYF. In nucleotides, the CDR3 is TGCAGCGTTGGGGCTAGCGGGAGAGACATTCAGTACTTC. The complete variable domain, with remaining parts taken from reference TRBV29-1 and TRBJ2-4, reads SAVISQKPSRDICQRGTSLTIQCQVDSQVTMMFWYRQQPGQSLTLIATANQGSEATYESGFVIDKFPISRPNLTFSTLTVSNMSPEDSSIYLCSVGASGRDIQYFGAGTRLSVL.

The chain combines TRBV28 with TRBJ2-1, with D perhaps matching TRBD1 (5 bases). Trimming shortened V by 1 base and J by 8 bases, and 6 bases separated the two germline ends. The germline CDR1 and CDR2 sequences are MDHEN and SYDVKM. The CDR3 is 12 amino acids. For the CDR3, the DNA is TGTGCCAGCAGTTTATACAGGCATGAGCAGTTCTTC. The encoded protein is CASSLYRHEQFF.

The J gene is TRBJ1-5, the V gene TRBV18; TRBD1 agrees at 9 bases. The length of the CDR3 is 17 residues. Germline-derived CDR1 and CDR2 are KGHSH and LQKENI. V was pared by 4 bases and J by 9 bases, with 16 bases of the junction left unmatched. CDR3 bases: TGTGCCAGCTCACTAAACTTTGAGGGACAGGGACGTGTGCCCCAGCATTTT. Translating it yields CASSLNFEGQGRVPQHF.

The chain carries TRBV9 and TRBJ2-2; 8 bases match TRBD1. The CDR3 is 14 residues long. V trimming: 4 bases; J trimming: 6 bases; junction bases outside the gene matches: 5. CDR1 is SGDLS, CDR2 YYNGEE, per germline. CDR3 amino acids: CASSLTGAAGELFF. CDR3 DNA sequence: TGTGCCAGCAGCCTGACAGGGGCGGCCGGGGAGCTGTTTTTT.

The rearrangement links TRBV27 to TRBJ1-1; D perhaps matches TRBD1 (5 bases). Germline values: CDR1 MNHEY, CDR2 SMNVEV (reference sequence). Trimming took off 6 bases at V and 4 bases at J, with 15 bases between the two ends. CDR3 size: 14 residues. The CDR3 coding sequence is TGTGCCAGCAGAATGGGGGGGGATGGCACTGAAGCTTTCTTT. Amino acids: CASRMGGDGTEAFF.

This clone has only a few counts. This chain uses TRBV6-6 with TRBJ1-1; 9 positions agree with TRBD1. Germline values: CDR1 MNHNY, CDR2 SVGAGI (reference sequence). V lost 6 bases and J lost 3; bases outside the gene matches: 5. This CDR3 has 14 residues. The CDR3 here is CASSDRGRDTEAFF. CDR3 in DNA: TGTGCCAGCAGCGACAGGGGGAGGGACACTGAAGCTTTCTTT.

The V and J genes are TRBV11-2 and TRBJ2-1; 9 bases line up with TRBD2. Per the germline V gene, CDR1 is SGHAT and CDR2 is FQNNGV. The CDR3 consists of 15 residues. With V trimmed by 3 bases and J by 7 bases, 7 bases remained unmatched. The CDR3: CASSFSGSRENEQFF. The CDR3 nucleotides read TGTGCCAGCAGCTTTAGCGGGAGTAGGGAGAATGAGCAGTTCTTC.

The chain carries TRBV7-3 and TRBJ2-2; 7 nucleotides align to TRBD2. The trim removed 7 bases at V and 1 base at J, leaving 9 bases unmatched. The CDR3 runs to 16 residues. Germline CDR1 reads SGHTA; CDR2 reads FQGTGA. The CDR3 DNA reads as TGTGCCAGCACCCGGGAGGCCCAAGGGAACACCGGGGAGCTGTTTTTT. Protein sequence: CASTREAQGNTGELFF.

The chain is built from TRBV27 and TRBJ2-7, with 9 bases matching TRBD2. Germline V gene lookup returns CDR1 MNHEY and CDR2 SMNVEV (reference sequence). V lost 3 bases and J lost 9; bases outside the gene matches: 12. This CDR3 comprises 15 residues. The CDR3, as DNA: TGTGCCAGCAGTTTTAGCGGGAGTTCTATGGCTGGGCAGTACTTC. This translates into CASSFSGSSMAGQYF.